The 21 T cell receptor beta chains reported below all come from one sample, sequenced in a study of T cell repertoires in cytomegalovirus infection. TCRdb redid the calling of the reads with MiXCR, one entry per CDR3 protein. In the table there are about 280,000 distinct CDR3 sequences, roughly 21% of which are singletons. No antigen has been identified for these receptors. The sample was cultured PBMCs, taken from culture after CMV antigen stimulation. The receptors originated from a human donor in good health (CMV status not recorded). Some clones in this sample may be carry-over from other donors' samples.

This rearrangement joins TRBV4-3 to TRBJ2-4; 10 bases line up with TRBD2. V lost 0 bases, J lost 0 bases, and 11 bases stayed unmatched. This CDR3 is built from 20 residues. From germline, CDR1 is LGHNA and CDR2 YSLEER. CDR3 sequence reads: CASSQDLLAGPDRAKNIQYF. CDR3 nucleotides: TGCGCCAGCAGCCAAGACTTACTAGCGGGACCAGACCGAGCCAAAAACATTCAGTACTTC.

CDR3 nucleotides: TGTGCCATCAGCCTAAAGGTCGGGACGTCAGAATATGGCTACACCTTC. Amino acid sequence: CAISLKVGTSEYGYTF. J is TRBJ1-2 and V is TRBV10-3, with D possibly TRBD1 on 5 matching bases. This CDR3 has 16 residues. In germline, CDR1 is ENHRY, CDR2 SYGVKD. Trimming removed 6 bases from V and 5 bases from J, with 22 bases in between.

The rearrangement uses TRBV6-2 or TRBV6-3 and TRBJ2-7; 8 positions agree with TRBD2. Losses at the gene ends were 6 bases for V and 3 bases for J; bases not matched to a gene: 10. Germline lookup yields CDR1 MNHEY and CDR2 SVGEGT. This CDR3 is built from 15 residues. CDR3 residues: CASRREAGANYEQYF. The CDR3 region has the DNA TGTGCCAGCAGGCGAGAAGCGGGAGCCAACTACGAGCAGTACTTC.

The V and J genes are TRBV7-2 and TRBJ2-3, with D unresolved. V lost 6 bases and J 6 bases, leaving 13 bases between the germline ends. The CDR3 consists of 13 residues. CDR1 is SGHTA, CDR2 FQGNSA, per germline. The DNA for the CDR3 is TGTGCCAGCAGTTTGGGCTGGCTGGATACGCAGTATTTT. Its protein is CASSLGWLDTQYF.

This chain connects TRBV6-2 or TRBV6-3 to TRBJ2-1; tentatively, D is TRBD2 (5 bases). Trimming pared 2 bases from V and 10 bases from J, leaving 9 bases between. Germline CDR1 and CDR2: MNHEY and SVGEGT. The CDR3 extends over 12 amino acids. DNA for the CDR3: TGTGCCAGCAGTTACGTGGAGGAAGAGCAGTTCTTC. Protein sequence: CASSYVEEEQFF.

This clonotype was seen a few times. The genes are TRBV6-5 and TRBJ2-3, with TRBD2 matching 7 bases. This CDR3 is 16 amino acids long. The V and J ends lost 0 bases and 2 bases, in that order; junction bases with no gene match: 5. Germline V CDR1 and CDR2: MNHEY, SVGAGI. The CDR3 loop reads CASSYSGLADTDTQYF. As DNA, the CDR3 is TGTGCCAGCAGTTACTCGGGGCTAGCGGACACAGATACGCAGTATTTT.

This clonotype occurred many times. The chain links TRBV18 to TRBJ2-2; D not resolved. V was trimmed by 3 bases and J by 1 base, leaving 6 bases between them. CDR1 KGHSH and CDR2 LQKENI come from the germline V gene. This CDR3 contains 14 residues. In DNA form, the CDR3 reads TGTGCCAGCTCACCTGGGGAGAACACCGGGGAGCTGTTTTTT. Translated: CASSPGENTGELFF.

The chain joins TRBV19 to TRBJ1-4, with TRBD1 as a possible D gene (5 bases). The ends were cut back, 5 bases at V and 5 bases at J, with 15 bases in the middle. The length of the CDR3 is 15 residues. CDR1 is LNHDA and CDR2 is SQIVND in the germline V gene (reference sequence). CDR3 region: CASSPRDSRNEKLFF. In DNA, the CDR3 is TGTGCCAGTAGTCCACGGGACTCACGAAATGAAAAACTGTTTTTT.

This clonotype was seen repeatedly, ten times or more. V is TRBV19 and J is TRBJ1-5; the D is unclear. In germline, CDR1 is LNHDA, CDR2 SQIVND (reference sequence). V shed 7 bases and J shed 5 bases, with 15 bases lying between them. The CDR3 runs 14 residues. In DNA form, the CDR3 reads TGTGCCAGTAACCAGGACGGAATCTATCAGCCCCAGCATTTT. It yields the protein CASNQDGIYQPQHF.

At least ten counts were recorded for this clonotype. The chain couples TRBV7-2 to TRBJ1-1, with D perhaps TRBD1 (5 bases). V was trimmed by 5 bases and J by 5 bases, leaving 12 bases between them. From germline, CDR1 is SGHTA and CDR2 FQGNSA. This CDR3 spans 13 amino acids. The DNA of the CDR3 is TGTGCCAGCAGCCCATACAGACAGACTGAAGCTTTCTTT. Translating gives CASSPYRQTEAFF. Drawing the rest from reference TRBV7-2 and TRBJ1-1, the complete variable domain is GAGVSQSPSNKVTEKGKDVELRCDPISGHTALYWYRQSLGQGLEFLIYFQGNSAPDKSGLPSDRFSAERTGGSVSTLTIQRTQQEDSAVYLCASSPYRQTEAFFGQGTRLTVV.

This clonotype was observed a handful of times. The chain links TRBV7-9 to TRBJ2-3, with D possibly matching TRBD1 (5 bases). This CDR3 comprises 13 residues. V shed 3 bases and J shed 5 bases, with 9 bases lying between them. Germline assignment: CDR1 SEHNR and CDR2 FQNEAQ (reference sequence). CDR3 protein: CASSFQGQDTQYF. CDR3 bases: TGTGCCAGCAGCTTCCAGGGTCAAGATACGCAGTATTTT.

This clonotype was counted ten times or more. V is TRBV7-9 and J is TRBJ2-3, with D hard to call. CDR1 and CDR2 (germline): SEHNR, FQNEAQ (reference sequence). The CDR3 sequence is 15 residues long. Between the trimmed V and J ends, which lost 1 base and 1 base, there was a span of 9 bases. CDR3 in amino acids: CASSLVQSGTDTQYF. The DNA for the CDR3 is TGTGCCAGCAGCTTAGTACAGAGCGGCACAGATACGCAGTATTTT.

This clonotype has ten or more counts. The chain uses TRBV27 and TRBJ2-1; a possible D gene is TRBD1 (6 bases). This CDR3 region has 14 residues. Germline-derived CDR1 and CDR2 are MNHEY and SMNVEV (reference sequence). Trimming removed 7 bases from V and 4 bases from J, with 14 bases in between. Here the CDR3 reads CASNTGIGYNEQFF. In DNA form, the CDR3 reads TGTGCCAGCAATACAGGGATAGGGTACAATGAGCAGTTCTTC.

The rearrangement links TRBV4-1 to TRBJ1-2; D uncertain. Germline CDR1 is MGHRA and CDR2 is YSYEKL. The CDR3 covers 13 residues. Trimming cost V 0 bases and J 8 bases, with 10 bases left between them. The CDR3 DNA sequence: TGCGCCAGCAGCCAAGAAGGTCCGGGAGGCTACACCTTC. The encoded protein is CASSQEGPGGYTF.

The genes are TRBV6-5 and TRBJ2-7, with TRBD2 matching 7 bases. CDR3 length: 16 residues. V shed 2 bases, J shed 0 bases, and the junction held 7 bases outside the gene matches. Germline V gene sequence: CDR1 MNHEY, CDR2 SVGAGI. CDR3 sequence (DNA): TGTGCCAGCAGTTACGGGGCTGGCGGGAGCTCCTACGAGCAGTACTTC. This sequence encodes CASSYGAGGSSYEQYF.

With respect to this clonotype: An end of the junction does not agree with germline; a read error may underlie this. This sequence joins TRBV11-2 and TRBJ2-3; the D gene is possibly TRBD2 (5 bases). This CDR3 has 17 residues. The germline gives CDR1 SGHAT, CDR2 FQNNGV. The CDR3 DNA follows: TGTGCCAGCAGCCCCACCCGTACTAGAGGAGGCACGGATACGCAGTATTTT. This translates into CASSPTRTRGGTDTQYF.

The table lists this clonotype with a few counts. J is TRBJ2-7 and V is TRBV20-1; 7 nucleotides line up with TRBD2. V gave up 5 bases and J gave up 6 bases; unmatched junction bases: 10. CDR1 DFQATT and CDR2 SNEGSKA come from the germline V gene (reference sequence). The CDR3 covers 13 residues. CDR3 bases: TGCAGTGCTCGGTCGGGAGGAGCTCTCGAGCAGTACTTC. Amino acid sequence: CSARSGGALEQYF.

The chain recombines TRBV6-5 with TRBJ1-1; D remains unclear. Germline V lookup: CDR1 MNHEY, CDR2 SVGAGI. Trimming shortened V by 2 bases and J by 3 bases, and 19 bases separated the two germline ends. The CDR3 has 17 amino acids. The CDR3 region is CASSYDGTRRWYTEAFF. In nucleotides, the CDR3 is TGTGCCAGCAGTTACGATGGCACCCGTCGATGGTACACTGAAGCTTTCTTT.

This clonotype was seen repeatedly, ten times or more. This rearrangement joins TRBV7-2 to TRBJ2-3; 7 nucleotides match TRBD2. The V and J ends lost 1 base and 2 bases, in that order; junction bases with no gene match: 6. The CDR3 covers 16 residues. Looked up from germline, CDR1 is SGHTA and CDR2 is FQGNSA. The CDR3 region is CASSLGASGYTDTQYF. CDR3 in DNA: TGTGCCAGCAGCTTAGGGGCTAGCGGATACACAGATACGCAGTATTTT.

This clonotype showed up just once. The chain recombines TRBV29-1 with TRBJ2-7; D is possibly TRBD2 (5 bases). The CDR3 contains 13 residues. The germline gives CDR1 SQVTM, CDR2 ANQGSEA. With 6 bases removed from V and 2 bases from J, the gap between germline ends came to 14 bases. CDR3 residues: CSVQYGDPYEQYF. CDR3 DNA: TGCAGCGTACAATACGGGGATCCCTACGAGCAGTACTTC.

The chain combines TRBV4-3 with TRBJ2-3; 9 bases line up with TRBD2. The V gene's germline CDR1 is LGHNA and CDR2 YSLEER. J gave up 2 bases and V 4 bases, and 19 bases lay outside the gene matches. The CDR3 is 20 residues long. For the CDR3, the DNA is TGCGCCAGCAGCCCGGCCGCCTTAGCGGGAGCGTCCCTCTTCACAGATACGCAGTATTTT. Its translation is CASSPAALAGASLFTDTQYF.